This TCR beta chain was captured by sequencing in a study of cytomegalovirus exposure and HLA in healthy donors (dated by TCRdb to 2016 to 2017). With respect to the entire study: According to an earlier analysis of 587 of the donors, about 179 million T cells yielded 90 million to 140 million unique TCR beta sequences and approximately 280 Gb of sequence data. An early release that covered about 600 HLA-typed donors contained around 300 gigabases of sequencing data and tens of millions of unique TCR sequences. A separate validation cohort of approximately 120 different subjects was used in addition to the roughly 640-subject first cohort. The study aimed to test whether signatures of past pathogen exposure could be identified by cataloging public T cell receptors. Typing coverage varied by locus: roughly 620-640 donors for A, B, C, DRB1 and DQB1; around 560 for DQA1; around 570 for DPA1; approximately 490 for DPB1. HLA typing covered class I and class II loci at four-digit resolution. Using immunosequencing, the study profiled T cell repertoires from 550 to 750 subjects and related those repertoires to cytomegalovirus serostatus. The genetic ancestry cluster associated with self-reported Caucasian donors included around four fifths of the approximately 410 genotyped donors. Among roughly 400 genotyped donors of the cohort, an average of around 250,000 unique TCR beta nucleotide sequences was sequenced per donor, of which about 19% were non-productive. A later analysis re-examined previously published TCR beta repertoires from hundreds of donors and added high-resolution HLA genotyping to investigate patterns of TCR occurrence. A later genetic analysis used genome-wide SNP genotypes for about 60% of the roughly 700 donors, treating that subset as a discovery cohort. Donor age, sex, ethnicity and CMV serostatus were compiled alongside the repertoire data. The study combined high-throughput TCR immunosequencing, statistical association of individual TCRs with disease status, and machine learning to predict cytomegalovirus infection status. An earlier analysis of around 540 of the donors applied high-throughput TCR beta sequencing to assess whether each TCR beta V gene segment acted as functional or pseudogenic. All discovery cohort repertoires had been generated using a single sequencing platform. Rather than using new phenotypic data, the later analysis identified candidate immune exposures from TCR beta sequences and from how often those sequences occurred across donors. About five DR-DQ haplotypes were handled as single units for association and clustering, since linkage in the cohort was strong. Broad study findings and their caveats: Three of the identified cytomegalovirus-associated TCR beta chains were confirmed in vitro to be specific for cytomegalovirus antigens. In a later analysis, HLA-associated TCR beta chains showed more clonal expansion and lower generation probabilities than non-associated chains that were equally common. The classifier was reported to diagnose cytomegalovirus status with high specificity and sensitivity in both the original and validation cohorts. Because some donors lacked HLA typing at each locus, the association tests relied only on the typed subset. Compared with the 666-donor mean, donors in an Asian-associated ancestry cluster had fewer N-insertions in productive TCRs, according to a later genetic analysis. An earlier analysis of approximately 500 of the donors showed that most TCR beta V segments appeared in productive rearrangements either about 90% or about 30% of the time, which broadly matched IMGT annotations. It was suggested by the authors that the approach could potentially be generalized to other disease states and immunological phenotypes. A later analysis reported that several top co-occurrence clusters appeared linked to parvovirus B19, influenza, CMV and Epstein-Barr virus. A later analysis associated 15,000 to 20,000 TCR beta sequences with specific HLA alleles at a false discovery rate of 0.05. A group of highly shared sequence variants was considered likely to be a technical artifact of the sequencing pipeline. According to a later analysis, TCR association rates differed among HLA loci, with DRB1 alleles showing the most associated TCRs and HLA-C alleles showing the fewest. Around 16 rarely observed V segments, including chromosome 9 orphons, were excluded from the earlier analysis of approximately 500 of the donors because counts were too low. A total of 150 to 200 TCR beta chains were listed by the study as associated with cytomegalovirus. While some public TCRs were present in many individuals, most TCR sequences turned up only very rarely across donors. Correlated functional status among segregating V segments might reflect linkage disequilibrium, but an unknown experimental factor could not be ruled out. In a later genetic analysis, a missense DCLRE1C variant was associated with V-gene and J-gene trimming of TCR beta chains, and the association was replicated in an independent cohort. A further reported finding was that TCR beta sequences accurately predicted the HLA-A and HLA-B alleles for most subjects in the first cohort. The only immune exposure information available for the cohort was CMV serostatus. When HLA alleles, especially DR and DQ, strongly co-occurred, TCR associations were difficult to assign to individual alleles. Roughly uniform sequencing depth across donors was assumed in presence/absence analyses, although this assumption may not hold. In a later analysis, most CMV-associated TCR beta chains were found to appear HLA-restricted, with HLA associations seemingly driven largely by CMV exposure. This cohort had only TCR beta chains sequenced, and the lack of alpha or paired-chain data limited which features could be detected. Some IMGT-functional V segments, including TRBV6-2 and TRBV6-3, could not be distinguished by the 87-base-pair reads and were therefore excluded.

The germline V gene (reference sequence) gives CDR1 as MNHNY and CDR2 as SVGAGI. From the cysteine through the phenylalanine, the CDR3 covers 15 amino acids. Solely the CDR3 DNA is kept, with 45 bases framed from the first base. The junction shows trimming of 7 bases on V and 3 bases on J, plus 16 bases between the germline ends. Receptors were amplified or captured by the immunoSEQ multiplex PCR assay. For the multiplex PCR, a mixture combining 60 forward primers for TCR Vbeta segments and 13 reverse primers for TCR Jbeta segments was used. The CDR3 region of rearranged TCR beta genes was amplified from genomic DNA by a multiplex PCR assay. Amplified TCR beta libraries were sequenced as 87-base-pair reads on the Illumina HiSeq System. The paper's data handling went like this. A later analysis tallied approximately 87 million unique TCR beta chains across the 660 or so repertoires, and roughly 11 million of those chains were shared by two or more donors. A nearest-neighbor algorithm error-corrected the raw reads and collapsed the reads into unique sequences, merging closely related sequences to remove PCR and sequencing errors. To assign V, D and J gene segments, CDR3 sequences were aligned to IMGT reference sequences. For a sequence to be retained, a match of at least six nucleotides to both a V gene segment and a J gene segment was required. A rearrangement was called productive if the CDR3 had no stop codons and remained in frame with V and J, and every other rearrangement was called non-productive. CDR3 was defined by IMGT convention, running from the second conserved V-encoded cysteine to the conserved J-encoded phenylalanine. Sequences without an unambiguous match to a single V gene segment were excluded from the earlier analysis of 450 to 650 of the donors. An earlier analysis of a few hundred of the donors classified V segments as functional when productive rearrangements were above 56.7% and as segregating when the standard deviation between donors was above 5%. A statistical classification framework was developed to diagnose cytomegalovirus status using the catalog of TCR beta chain sequences. In a later analysis, V and J genes were assigned by comparing TCR nucleotide sequences against IMGT/GENE-DB human TR gene sequences. A later analysis assigned CDR3 sequences and most-parsimonious VDJ recombination scenarios with the TCRdist pipeline. In a later analysis, each TCR beta chain was defined by its CDR3 amino acid sequence together with its V-gene family, and reads lacking a unique V-gene family were excluded. As a way to deal with suspected cross-contamination and a sequencing artifact, a later analysis dropped approximately 590 nucleotide sequences that were highly shared and had low generation probability. In a later analysis, a clonal expansion index was calculated for each public chain from normalized within-repertoire ranks of inferred template counts. Generation probabilities in a later analysis came from a VDJ recombination model fitted to out-of-frame rearrangements, and those results were checked against IGoR. A later analysis scored TCR-TCR, TCR-HLA and TCR-CMV co-occurrence with hypergeometric tests, applying a repertoire-size bias correction to TCR pairs. In a later analysis, false discovery rates were estimated by permuting HLA or CMV assignments 20 times. A later analysis grouped co-occurring TCRs with DBSCAN, adding TCRdist sequence similarity when clustering within HLA-allele-positive subsets. For co-occurrence clustering, repertoires with fewer than 30,000 or more than 120,000 public chains were excluded, along with about five repertoires with anomalous nucleotide sharing. TCRdb provides this immuneACCESS table in a form limited to in-frame rearrangements. Some clones are lacking; in checked studies, under half of them reflect an unresolved V gene, and why the rest are absent is not known. The DNA was the basis for D and trimming; V, J and clone size are from that table. The sample table shows tens of thousands of clones, and 68% are seen once. The top ten hold around a sixth of the sample.

As concerns this clone: This clone's antigen is unknown. No clone much larger than this one lies a single base away; base qualities are absent.

The cohort was made up of under 800 healthy bone marrow donors. At the time of sampling, every cohort member was nominally healthy, though immune exposures that went unrecorded were likely present. The donor was CMV seropositive and belonged to the group of about 290 seropositive cohort members. Each donor provided a peripheral blood sample, and peripheral blood mononuclear cells were used for TCR beta sequencing. Genomic DNA extraction from the blood cell samples was performed with the Qiagen DNeasy Blood Extraction Kit. Specimen: PBMCs. The source is a middle-aged man in good health and CMV-seropositive. The rearranged segments are TRBV6-6 and TRBJ1-5; matching of 6 bases hints at TRBD1 as the D gene. The sequenced DNA: TGTGCCAGCACCCACGGGGGGACACCCAATCAGCCCCAGCATTTT. This gives the protein CASTHGGTPNQPQHF.